This is a list of T cell receptor beta chains from one sample in a study of CD8 T cells in Susac syndrome. TCRdb processed the immunoSEQ multiplex PCR reads anew with MiXCR; each CDR3 protein has one entry. The sample lists about 150,000 distinct CDR3 sequences; around 95% were seen once. Sequencing used CD8+ T cells from PBMCs. The receptors originated from a human donor with multiple sclerosis. CDR3s include the opening cysteine and the closing phenylalanine or tryptophan. Each record gives: V gene, J gene, D gene, clone size, CDR3 protein, CDR3 DNA. The D gene is left open where the match is weak. Where a row states a size, it is once, few, many or the class of an expanded clone; other rows omit it.

>TRBV7-9|TRBJ1-6|.|.
CASSLASRESLHF
TGTGCCAGCAGCTTAGCCTCGAGGGAGTCCCTCCACTTT
>TRBV7-8|TRBJ1-1|.|.
CASSPAQGVLGTEAFF
TGTGCCAGCAGCCCCGCCCAGGGAGTTCTGGGCACTGAAGCTTTCTTT
>TRBV27|TRBJ1-5|.|.
CASSFGQGSQPQHF
TGTGCCAGCAGTTTCGGGCAGGGGAGTCAGCCCCAGCATTTT
>TRBV27|TRBJ2-2|TRBD1|.
CASSLAETGVTGELFF
TGTGCCAGCAGTTTAGCCGAGACAGGGGTTACCGGGGAGCTGTTTTTT
>TRBV28|TRBJ1-1|.|.
CASSFYRGGEAFF
TGTGCCAGCAGTTTCTACCGGGGTGGTGAAGCTTTCTTT
>TRBV20-1|TRBJ2-3|TRBD2|.
CSAWASGGEGTDTQYF
TGCAGCGCCTGGGCCAGCGGGGGGGAGGGGACAGATACGCAGTATTTT
>TRBV9|TRBJ1-1|.|.
CASSVDGIEAFF
TGTGCCAGCAGCGTAGATGGCATTGAAGCTTTCTTT
>TRBV29-1|TRBJ2-7|.|.
CSVEEGGPYEQYF
TGCAGCGTTGAAGAGGGCGGGCCCTACGAGCAGTACTTC
>TRBV7-8|TRBJ2-7|TRBD1|.
CASSLPGQRSYEQYF
TGTGCCAGCAGCTTACCGGGACAGAGATCCTACGAGCAGTACTTC
>TRBV29-1|TRBJ2-2|.|once
CSVVPRGNENTGELFF
TGCAGCGTTGTGCCCAGGGGCAACGAGAACACCGGGGAGCTGTTTTTT
>TRBV7-3|TRBJ2-3|.|.
CASSLDASLSTDTQYF
TGTGCCAGCAGCTTAGACGCAAGCTTGTCCACAGATACGCAGTATTTT
>TRBV28|TRBJ1-2|.|.
CASSLRAEGYGYTF
TGTGCCAGCAGTTTACGGGCGGAGGGCTATGGCTACACCTTC
>TRBV6-2/TRBV6-3|TRBJ2-7|TRBD2|few
CASRGGYEQYF
TGTGCCAGCCGGGGGGGCTACGAGCAGTACTTC
>TRBV14|TRBJ1-1|.|.
CASSQDLEGALNTEAFF
TGTGCCAGCAGCCAAGACCTCGAAGGGGCCCTGAACACTGAAGCTTTCTTT
>TRBV30|TRBJ2-4|.|.
CAWKETPGPLHKNIQYF
TGTGCCTGGAAGGAGACACCGGGCCCCCTCCACAAAAACATTCAGTACTTC
>TRBV13|TRBJ1-2|TRBD1|.
CASSEDRGNGYGYTF
TGTGCCAGCAGCGAGGACAGGGGGAACGGCTATGGCTACACCTTC
>TRBV20-1|TRBJ2-1|TRBD1|.
CSAIPGTGAYNEQFF
TGCAGTGCTATTCCTGGGACAGGGGCCTACAATGAGCAGTTCTTC
>TRBV4-2|TRBJ1-1|.|.
CASSQVLDTEAFF
TGTGCCAGCAGCCAAGTCCTGGACACTGAAGCTTTCTTT
>TRBV7-9|TRBJ2-5|.|.
CASSIKRADSQETQYF
TGTGCCAGCAGCATCAAAAGGGCGGACAGTCAAGAGACCCAGTACTTC
>TRBV5-1|TRBJ1-6|TRBD1|once
CASSRGQDYNSPLHF
TGCGCCAGCAGCCGGGGACAGGACTATAATTCACCCCTCCACTTT
>TRBV27|TRBJ1-1|TRBD1|once
CASSKTGVGTEAFF
TGTGCCAGCAGTAAAACAGGGGTGGGCACTGAAGCTTTCTTT
>TRBV6-5|TRBJ2-3|.|.
CASSSIDFTDTQYF
TGTGCCAGCAGTTCGATAGACTTCACAGATACGCAGTATTTT
>TRBV7-6|TRBJ2-3|TRBD2|once
CASSLLSGGRDTQYF
TGTGCCAGCAGCTTACTTAGCGGGGGGCGAGATACGCAGTATTTT
>TRBV20-1|TRBJ1-2|.|.
CSARRSRGYTF
TGCAGTGCCCGTAGATCCCGGGGCTACACCTTC
>TRBV23-1|TRBJ2-7|TRBD1|.
CASSQARQGRKGFYEQYF
TGCGCCAGCAGTCAAGCCCGACAGGGGAGGAAAGGTTTCTACGAGCAGTACTTC
>TRBV24-1|TRBJ2-2|TRBD2|.
CATSDPPGGPSRGELFF
TGTGCCACCAGTGACCCTCCGGGGGGGCCTTCTAGAGGGGAGCTGTTTTTT
>TRBV27|TRBJ2-3|TRBD2|.
CASTSSVAGTDTQYF
TGTGCCAGCACTTCAAGCGTAGCGGGGACAGATACGCAGTATTTT
>TRBV9|TRBJ2-3|.|.
CASSPAGFTDTQYF
TGTGCCAGCAGCCCAGCGGGTTTCACAGATACGCAGTATTTT
>TRBV6-5|TRBJ2-4|.|.
CASSYSFWGWVAKNIQYF
TGTGCCAGCAGTTACTCGTTCTGGGGATGGGTAGCCAAAAACATTCAGTACTTC
>TRBV7-9|TRBJ2-7|TRBD1|.
CASSLPGQEFYEQYF
TGTGCCAGCAGCTTGCCGGGACAGGAGTTCTACGAGCAGTACTTC
>TRBV7-9|TRBJ2-5|TRBD1|.
CASSSGQAPRDQYF
TGTGCCAGCAGCTCCGGACAGGCCCCCCGGGACCAGTACTTC
>TRBV7-3|TRBJ1-6|TRBD1|.
CASSPGQSYNSPLHF
TGTGCCAGCAGCCCGGGACAGAGCTATAATTCACCCCTCCACTTT
>TRBV7-2|TRBJ2-1|TRBD2|.
CASSLRAGGWNEQFF
TGTGCCAGCAGCTTACGAGCGGGGGGGTGGAATGAGCAGTTCTTC
>TRBV27|TRBJ1-1|TRBD1|once
CASSFRDRKNTEAFF
TGTGCCAGCAGTTTCCGGGACAGAAAGAACACTGAAGCTTTCTTT
>TRBV30|TRBJ1-5|TRBD1|.
CAWSTGDNQPQHF
TGTGCCTGGAGTACAGGGGATAATCAGCCCCAGCATTTT
>TRBV9|TRBJ1-2|.|.
CASSPFTGLAVYGYTF
TGTGCCAGCAGCCCTTTTACAGGGTTAGCGGTTTATGGCTACACCTTC
>TRBV5-1|TRBJ2-1|TRBD2|.
CASSSGGTINEQFF
TGCGCCAGCAGCTCGGGGGGGACTATCAATGAGCAGTTCTTC
>TRBV30|TRBJ2-7|TRBD1|.
CAGTEDYEQYF
TGTGCCGGGACAGAAGACTACGAGCAGTACTTC
>TRBV7-9|TRBJ2-2|.|.
CASTRGYTGELFF
TGTGCCAGCACCAGGGGATACACCGGGGAGCTGTTTTTT
>TRBV2|TRBJ2-1|.|.
CASTDGNEQFF
TGTGCCTCCACGGACGGCAATGAGCAGTTCTTC
>TRBV20-1|TRBJ1-5|.|.
CSAAGQFPIVDQPQHF
TGCAGTGCTGCCGGACAGTTCCCTATTGTCGATCAGCCCCAGCATTTT
>TRBV4-1|TRBJ2-5|.|.
CASRQVFGEETQYF
TGCGCCAGCAGGCAGGTTTTCGGTGAGGAGACCCAGTACTTC
>TRBV20-1|TRBJ2-4|TRBD2|.
CSAIETSGGSLAKNIQYF
TGCAGTGCCATCGAAACTAGCGGGGGATCACTAGCCAAAAACATTCAGTACTTC
>TRBV4-3|TRBJ2-2|.|.
CASSQDQEFLNTGELFF
TGCGCCAGCAGCCAAGATCAGGAGTTTTTGAACACCGGGGAGCTGTTTTTT
>TRBV15|TRBJ1-4|.|once
CATSRVGAANEKLFF
TGTGCCACCAGCAGAGTGGGTGCCGCTAATGAAAAACTGTTTTTT
>TRBV4-3|TRBJ1-1|.|once
CASSQYDNTEAFF
TGCGCCAGCAGCCAATATGATAACACTGAAGCTTTCTTT
>TRBV19|TRBJ1-3|.|once
CASSAEDTSGNTIYF
TGTGCCAGTAGTGCCGAGGACACCTCTGGAAACACCATATATTTT
>TRBV13|TRBJ1-2|.|.
CASSLGQGGGSYYGYTF
TGTGCCAGCAGCTTAGGGCAGGGTGGAGGGAGCTACTATGGCTACACCTTC
>TRBV5-1|TRBJ1-2|TRBD1|.
CASSGGTGERGYTF
TGCGCCAGCAGCGGTGGGACAGGGGAGCGTGGCTACACCTTC
>TRBV7-9|TRBJ2-2|.|.
CASSGEGQTGELFF
TGTGCCAGCAGCGGAGAGGGCCAAACCGGGGAGCTGTTTTTT
>TRBV28|TRBJ1-5|.|.
CASIQHRASNQPQHF
TGTGCCAGCATCCAACACAGGGCTAGCAATCAGCCCCAGCATTTT
>TRBV7-8|TRBJ1-2|.|.
CASSTRTWAANYGYTF
TGTGCCAGCAGCACGAGGACATGGGCGGCTAACTATGGCTACACCTTC
>TRBV3-1|TRBJ2-7|.|.
CASSQDGRGWDSYEQYF
TGTGCCAGCAGCCAAGATGGCAGGGGATGGGACTCCTACGAGCAGTACTTC
>TRBV28|TRBJ2-7|.|.
CASSWTASYEQYF
TGTGCCAGCAGTTGGACAGCTTCCTACGAGCAGTACTTC
>TRBV12-3/TRBV12-4|TRBJ2-2|TRBD2|.
CASILAGGPPGELFF
TGTGCCAGCATTTTAGCGGGGGGGCCCCCCGGGGAGCTGTTTTTT
>TRBV12-3/TRBV12-4|TRBJ2-1|.|once
CASSLPEGSGNEQFF
TGTGCCAGCAGCCTCCCAGAGGGGTCAGGCAATGAGCAGTTCTTC
>TRBV20-1|TRBJ2-1|TRBD1|.
CSARPLLQQSGTGAYNEQFF
TGCAGTGCTAGACCGCTCCTCCAACAGTCCGGGACAGGGGCCTACAATGAGCAGTTCTTC